This T cell receptor beta chain was documented in a study of blood T cell repertoires in COVID-19. Overall study context: COVID-19 samples, acute and convalescent, were from the United States, Italy and Spain.

V was cut by 6 bases and J by 4 bases, with 12 bases left in between. This CDR3 contains 13 residues. The V gene's germline CDR1 is MNHEY and CDR2 SVGAGI. Data came from immunoSEQ multiplex PCR; TCRdb stores just in-frame clones and leaves some out. The sample lists under 170,000 clones, around 85% occurring once. This chain joins TRBV6-5 and TRBJ1-2; TRBD1 might be the D (5 bases). The specimen was peripheral blood. The origin of this receptor is a man between 65 and 80 years old with acute or convalescent COVID-19. CDR3 DNA sequence: TGTGCCAGCAGCCCCGACAGAAGCTATGGCTACACCTTC. Translating gives CASSPDRSYGYTF.